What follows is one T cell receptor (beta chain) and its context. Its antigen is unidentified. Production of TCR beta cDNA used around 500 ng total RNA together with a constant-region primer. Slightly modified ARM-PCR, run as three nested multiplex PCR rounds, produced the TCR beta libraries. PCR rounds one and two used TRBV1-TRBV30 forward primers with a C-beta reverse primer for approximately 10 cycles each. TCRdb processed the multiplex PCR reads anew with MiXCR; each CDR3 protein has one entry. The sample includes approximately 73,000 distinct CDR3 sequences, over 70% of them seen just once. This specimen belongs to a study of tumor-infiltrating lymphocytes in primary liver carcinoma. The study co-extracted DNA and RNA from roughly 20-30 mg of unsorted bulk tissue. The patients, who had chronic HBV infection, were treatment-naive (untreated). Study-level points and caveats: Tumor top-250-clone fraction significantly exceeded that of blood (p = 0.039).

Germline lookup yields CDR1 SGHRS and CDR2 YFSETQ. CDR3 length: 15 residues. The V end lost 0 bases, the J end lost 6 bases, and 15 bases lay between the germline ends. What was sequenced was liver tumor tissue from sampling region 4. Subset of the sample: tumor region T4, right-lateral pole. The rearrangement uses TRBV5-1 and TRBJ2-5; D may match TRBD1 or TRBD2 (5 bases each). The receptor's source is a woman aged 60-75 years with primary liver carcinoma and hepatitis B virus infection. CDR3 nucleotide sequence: TGCGCCAGCAGCTTGGGGGACGGGGCACAAAAGACCCAGTACTTC. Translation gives CASSLGDGAQKTQYF. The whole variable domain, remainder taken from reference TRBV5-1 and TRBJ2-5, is KAGVTQTPRYLIKTRGQQVTLSCSPISGHRSVSWYQQTPGQGLQFLFEYFSETQRNKGNFPGRFSGRQFSNSRSEMNVSTLELGDSALYLCASSLGDGAQKTQYFGPGTRLLVL.